A single sample gave rise to the 28 T cell receptor beta chains below, sequenced in a study of cytomegalovirus exposure and HLA in healthy donors. PCR used 60 Vbeta primers and 13 Jbeta primers. Clones were sequenced by immunoSEQ multiplex PCR, and TCRdb holds only the in-frame ones, with some missing. Altogether roughly 190,000 clones are present, approximately 77% being singletons, with the ten largest covering 3.4%. Specimen: PBMCs. These receptors came from a man aged 35 to 55 in good health and CMV-seropositive.

The V gene is TRBV4-2, the J gene TRBJ2-6, with 7 bases lining up with TRBD2. The germline CDR1 and CDR2 sequences are LGHNA and YNFKEQ. The CDR3 is made up of 17 amino acids. With 6 bases clipped from V and 0 bases from J, the junction kept 8 bases outside the gene matches. The CDR3 DNA reads TGTGCCAGCAGAAGGGCGGGAGCCCTCTCTGGGGCCAACGTCCTGACTTTC. This codes for CASRRAGALSGANVLTF.

The gene calls are TRBV6-6 and TRBJ2-2, with a tentative D call TRBD1 (6 bases). The CDR3 has 13 residues. V was pared by 6 bases and J by 6 bases, with 11 bases between. Germline lookup yields CDR1 MNHNY and CDR2 SVGAGI (reference sequence). The CDR3 loop is CASSPGTSGELFF. The DNA of the CDR3 is TGTGCCAGCAGCCCAGGGACATCCGGGGAGCTGTTTTTT.

This clone was recorded a few times. This chain connects TRBV28 to TRBJ2-3; TRBD2 aligns across 14 bases. Looked up from germline, CDR1 is MDHEN and CDR2 is SYDVKM. This CDR3 is built from 17 residues. V trimming: 9 bases; J trimming: 9 bases; junction bases outside the gene matches: 17. The CDR3 sequence is CASRTPGLAGDVDTQYF. The CDR3 DNA reads TGTGCCAGTAGGACGCCGGGACTAGCGGGAGATGTTGACACGCAGTATTTT.

V gene TRBV28 combines with J gene TRBJ1-2; D unclear. CDR3 length: 13 amino acids. V gave up 7 bases and J gave up 7 bases, with 16 bases separating them. The germline V gene encodes CDR1 MDHEN and CDR2 SYDVKM. The CDR3 DNA reads as TGTGCCAGCATAACCGGAGGGAAGTTTGGCTACACCTTC. This translates into CASITGGKFGYTF.

The rearrangement uses TRBV7-9 and TRBJ2-1, with 9 positions matching TRBD1. Trimming removed 4 bases from V and 7 bases from J; junction bases left unmatched: 14. Germline CDR1 is SEHNR and CDR2 is FQNEAQ (reference sequence). This CDR3 has 17 amino acids. The CDR3 is CASSSGQGFNGGNEQFF. CDR3 DNA: TGTGCCAGCAGCTCGGGACAGGGATTCAATGGAGGAAATGAGCAGTTCTTC. Full variable domain (rest looked up from reference TRBV7-9 and TRBJ2-1): DTGVSQNPRHKITKRGQNVTFRCDPISEHNRLYWYRQTLGQGPEFLTYFQNEAQLEKSRLLSDRFSAERPKGSFSTLEIQRTEQGDSAMYLCASSSGQGFNGGNEQFFGPGTRLTVL.

This chain links TRBV13 with TRBJ1-6; D call uncertain. CDR1 and CDR2 (germline): PRHDT, FYEKMQ (reference sequence). V was cut by 5 bases and J by 11 bases, with 13 bases left in between. The CDR3 loop spans 13 amino acids. In DNA form, the CDR3 reads TGTGCCAGCAGCCAGCAGGAAACAACACCCCTCCACTTT. The encoded protein is CASSQQETTPLHF. The whole variable domain, remainder taken from reference TRBV13 and TRBJ1-6, is AAGVIQSPRHLIKEKRETATLKCYPIPRHDTVYWYQQGPGQDPQFLISFYEKMQSDKGSIPDRFSAQQFSDYHSELNMSSLELGDSALYFCASSQQETTPLHFGNGTRLTVT.

The chain links TRBV10-3 to TRBJ2-7; the D gene is possibly TRBD1 (6 bases). V was trimmed by 0 bases and J by 2 bases, leaving 11 bases between them. Germline-derived CDR1 and CDR2 are ENHRY and SYGVKD. CDR3 size: 15 residues. CDR3 loop: CAISESNGQTYEQYF. The CDR3 region has the DNA TGTGCCATCAGTGAGTCGAATGGACAGACCTACGAGCAGTACTTC.

This rearrangement joins TRBV2 to TRBJ1-6; D may be TRBD1 (6 bases). The V end lost 7 bases, the J end lost 4 bases, and 11 bases lay between the germline ends. This CDR3 contains 14 residues. In germline, CDR1 is SNHLY, CDR2 FYNNEI. CDR3 region: CASTYRVYNSPLHF. The DNA of the CDR3 is TGTGCCAGCACCTACAGGGTGTATAATTCACCCCTCCACTTT.

This rearrangement joins TRBV4-1 to TRBJ2-7; 8 bases fit TRBD1. In germline, CDR1 is MGHRA, CDR2 YSYEKL. Trimming cost V 3 bases and J 6 bases; bases outside gene matches: 13. The CDR3 loop spans 16 amino acids. Here the CDR3 reads CASSHGAGQGDGEQYF. The CDR3, as DNA: TGCGCCAGCAGCCACGGCGCCGGACAGGGTGATGGCGAGCAGTACTTC.

The chain links TRBV4-1 to TRBJ1-2, with D uncertain. CDR1 is MGHRA and CDR2 is YSYEKL in the germline V gene. CDR3 length equals 16 residues. Trimming stripped 0 bases from V and 5 bases from J, with 16 bases between. The CDR3 coding sequence is TGCGCCAGCAGCCAAGATCCCCCGTGGAGCGAGTATGGCTACACCTTC. Translating it yields CASSQDPPWSEYGYTF.

The J gene is TRBJ1-2, the V gene TRBV9; 9 bases match TRBD1. Germline lookup yields CDR1 SGDLS and CDR2 YYNGEE. J gave up 4 bases and V 0 bases, and 10 bases lay outside the gene matches. The CDR3 is 17 amino acids. CDR3 bases: TGTGCCAGCAGCGTAGGGGGGGACAGGGCCATGGGCTATGGCTACACCTTC. Its protein product is CASSVGGDRAMGYGYTF.

The chain has TRBV7-9 and TRBJ2-1; D unresolved. The CDR3 loop spans 16 amino acids. With 5 bases removed from V and 4 bases from J, the gap between germline ends came to 18 bases. Germline CDR1 and CDR2: SEHNR and FQNEAQ (reference sequence). CDR3 DNA: TGTGCCAGCAGCCCCCCCCGTTCAGGTCTGTACAATGAGCAGTTCTTC. This translates into CASSPPRSGLYNEQFF. Full variable domain (remainder filled in from reference TRBV7-9 and TRBJ2-1): DTGVSQNPRHKITKRGQNVTFRCDPISEHNRLYWYRQTLGQGPEFLTYFQNEAQLEKSRLLSDRFSAERPKGSFSTLEIQRTEQGDSAMYLCASSPPRSGLYNEQFFGPGTRLTVL.

This clone has only a few counts. The chain joins TRBV7-2 to TRBJ2-7; 7 positions agree with TRBD1. J gave up 3 bases and V 1 base, and 0 bases lay outside the gene matches. Per the germline V gene, CDR1 is SGHTA and CDR2 is FQGNSA. The CDR3 consists of 13 residues. In nucleotides, the CDR3 is TGTGCCAGCAGCTTAGACAGGGGCTACGAGCAGTACTTC. This encodes CASSLDRGYEQYF.

The CDR3 is CASSLDRTSGDAGELFF. The CDR3 region has the DNA TGTGCCAGCAGCTTAGATAGGACTAGCGGGGACGCCGGGGAGCTGTTTTTT. V is TRBV7-7 and J is TRBJ2-2; 12 bases are a match to TRBD2. This CDR3 is built from 17 residues. J gave up 6 bases and V 1 base, and 6 bases lay outside the gene matches. CDR1 SSHAT and CDR2 FNYEAQ come from the germline V gene (reference sequence).

The chain has TRBV2 and TRBJ2-7, with TRBD2 identical over 13 bases. Germline CDR1 SNHLY, CDR2 FYNNEI. The CDR3 is 17 residues long. With 6 bases clipped from V and 0 bases from J, the junction kept 8 bases outside the gene matches. The CDR3 loop reads CASRLGLAGPSSYEQYF. CDR3 nucleotide sequence: TGTGCCAGCAGATTGGGACTAGCGGGGCCGAGCTCCTACGAGCAGTACTTC. The whole variable domain, remainder taken from reference TRBV2 and TRBJ2-7, is EPEVTQTPSHQVTQMGQEVILRCVPISNHLYFYWYRQILGQKVEFLVSFYNNEISEKSEIFDDQFSVERPDGSNFTLKIRSTKLEDSAMYFCASRLGLAGPSSYEQYFGPGTRLTVT.

The genes are TRBV5-5 and TRBJ2-5; tentatively, D is TRBD2 (5 bases). This CDR3 has 14 amino acids. Germline CDR1 is SGHKS and CDR2 is YYEKEE (reference sequence). Trimming shortened V by 4 bases and J by 4 bases, and 14 bases separated the two germline ends. The CDR3 spells CASSQYGVAETQYF. The DNA for the CDR3 is TGTGCCAGCAGCCAATACGGGGTCGCAGAGACCCAGTACTTC.

The chain combines TRBV4-3 with TRBJ1-1, with D perhaps matching TRBD1 (5 bases). V was pared by 0 bases and J by 0 bases, with 14 bases between. From germline, CDR1 is LGHNA and CDR2 YSLEER. The CDR3 consists of 17 residues. CDR3 DNA sequence: TGCGCCAGCAGCCAAGATCCAAGGCGCAGGGTGAACACTGAAGCTTTCTTT. Encoded protein: CASSQDPRRRVNTEAFF.

This clone was seen a few times. The gene calls are TRBV6-4 and TRBJ1-1; tentatively, D is TRBD1 (6 bases). Germline V gene data show CDR1 as MRHNA and CDR2 as SNTAGT. The V gene lost 4 bases and the J gene lost 4 bases, with 16 bases spanning the gap. CDR3 length: 15 amino acids. The CDR3 region has the DNA TGTGCCAGCAGTGTGGGGGGGCGAGTGGGCACTGAAGCTTTCTTT. It yields the protein CASSVGGRVGTEAFF.

This clone came up once. The chain carries TRBV6-1 and TRBJ2-1; 13 nucleotides agree with TRBD2. The CDR3 runs 13 residues. Losses at the gene ends were 6 bases for V and 9 bases for J; bases not matched to a gene: 2. The germline V gene encodes CDR1 MNHNS and CDR2 SASEGT. The CDR3 protein is CASSGLAGVEQFF. As DNA, the CDR3 is TGTGCCAGCAGCGGACTAGCGGGGGTTGAGCAGTTCTTC.

The chain has TRBV6-4 and TRBJ2-2; 11 nucleotides match TRBD2. With V trimmed by 2 bases and J by 4 bases, 0 bases remained unmatched. Germline CDR1 MRHNA, CDR2 SNTAGT. The CDR3 runs 15 residues. This CDR3 reads CASSDTSGSTGELFF. The DNA for the CDR3 is TGTGCCAGCAGTGACACTAGCGGGAGCACCGGGGAGCTGTTTTTT.

The chain is built from TRBV15 and TRBJ1-5, with 12 bases matching TRBD1. The CDR3 sequence is 15 residues long. Trimming at V came to 3 bases and at J to 9 bases, leaving 6 bases not matched to a gene. Looked up from germline, CDR1 is LNHNV and CDR2 is YYDKDF (reference sequence). Here the CDR3 reads CATSRGTGGRWPQHF. The CDR3 DNA reads as TGTGCCACCAGCAGGGGGACAGGGGGCAGGTGGCCCCAGCATTTT.

This chain links TRBV7-9 with TRBJ1-3, with D uncertain. Germline CDR1 is SEHNR and CDR2 is FQNEAQ (reference sequence). This CDR3 spans 13 amino acids. V gave up 5 bases and J gave up 3 bases, with 8 bases separating them. CDR3 residues: CASSLPGGNTIYF. The CDR3 DNA reads TGTGCCAGCAGCCTCCCAGGTGGAAACACCATATATTTT.

This clone was observed a single time. V is TRBV4-2 and J is TRBJ1-4, with 8 bases fitting TRBD1. J lost 8 bases, V lost 4 bases, and 9 bases had no gene match. The CDR3 length is 15 residues. Germline-derived CDR1 and CDR2 are LGHNA and YNFKEQ. The CDR3 loop is CASSRQQGQEEKLFF. The CDR3 DNA reads as TGTGCCAGCAGCCGCCAACAGGGACAGGAGGAAAAACTGTTTTTT.

The genes are TRBV9 and TRBJ2-5, with TRBD2 identical over 14 bases. The CDR3 is 16 residues long. Germline CDR1 SGDLS, CDR2 YYNGEE. Germline trimming cut 4 bases from V and 5 bases from J; bases unmatched to any gene: 7. This CDR3 reads CASSMGLAGDGETQYF. In DNA, the CDR3 is TGTGCCAGCAGCATGGGACTAGCGGGAGACGGGGAGACCCAGTACTTC.

The chain carries TRBV5-6 and TRBJ1-2; no definite D call. The V end lost 2 bases, the J end lost 8 bases, and 16 bases lay between the germline ends. Germline lookup yields CDR1 SGHDT and CDR2 YYEEEE. This CDR3 is built from 14 residues. The CDR3 DNA reads as TGTGCCAGCAGCTTTTACCGGGCCCCGGGGGGCTACACCTTC. Protein product: CASSFYRAPGGYTF.

The genes are TRBV28 and TRBJ2-1; 11 bases are a match to TRBD2. Germline-derived CDR1 and CDR2 are MDHEN and SYDVKM. V was clipped by 4 bases and J by 7 bases; unmatched bases: 12. The CDR3 covers 17 residues. CDR3 DNA sequence: TGTGCCAGCAGTTCTCCTCTTAGCGGGAGGGCCTGGAATGAGCAGTTCTTC. It encodes CASSSPLSGRAWNEQFF. The full variable domain, with the rest looked up from reference TRBV28 and TRBJ2-1, is DVKVTQSSRYLVKRTGEKVFLECVQDMDHENMFWYRQDPGLGLRLIYFSYDVKMKEKGDIPEGYSVSREKKERFSLILESASTNQTSMYLCASSSPLSGRAWNEQFFGPGTRLTVL.

This clone was observed a handful of times. The chain links TRBV29-1 to TRBJ2-7; TRBD1 is a possible D gene (5 bases). V was trimmed by 4 bases and J by 3 bases, leaving 13 bases between them. The CDR3 spans 13 residues. Germline-derived CDR1 and CDR2 are SQVTM and ANQGSEA. The CDR3 protein is CSVVQDTYYEQYF. The CDR3 nucleotides read TGCAGCGTTGTCCAGGACACCTACTACGAGCAGTACTTC.

The chain uses TRBV6-5 and TRBJ1-4; D is perhaps TRBD1 (5 bases). Per germline, CDR1 MNHEY and CDR2 SVGAGI. The CDR3 length is 15 residues. Trimming left V 6 bases short and J 0 bases short, with 11 bases between. Here the CDR3 reads CASRVTGATNEKLFF. CDR3 in DNA: TGTGCCAGCAGGGTCACGGGGGCAACTAATGAAAAACTGTTTTTT.